These 18 T cell receptor beta chains share one sample of origin, sequenced in a study of cytomegalovirus exposure and HLA in healthy donors. PCR primers comprised 60 Vbeta and 13 Jbeta primers. Clones were read by immunoSEQ multiplex PCR, and TCRdb kept only the in-frame ones, dropping some. The sample has roughly 230,000 clones, 80% to 90% seen once. The sample taken for sequencing was PBMCs. Receptor source: a girl aged 2 to 10 in good health and CMV-seronegative.

This clone is a singleton in its sample. This chain joins TRBV6-5 and TRBJ2-1; 9 positions agree with TRBD2. The germline V gene has CDR1 MNHEY and CDR2 SVGAGI. The CDR3 spans 14 residues. V was pared by 5 bases and J by 9 bases, with 8 bases of the junction left unmatched. Here the CDR3 DNA reads TGTGCCAGCAGTCCCCATAGCGGGGGCGCTGAGCAGTTCTTC. As protein: CASSPHSGGAEQFF.

This chain uses TRBV2 with TRBJ1-2, with 7 nucleotides matching TRBD1. J lost 8 bases, V lost 6 bases, and 12 bases had no gene match. Per germline, CDR1 SNHLY and CDR2 FYNNEI. The CDR3 spans 14 residues. CDR3 region: CASSEGAGFRGYTF. In DNA, the CDR3 is TGTGCCAGCAGCGAGGGGGCGGGGTTCCGCGGCTACACCTTC.

This clone was observed a single time. The chain is built from TRBV4-1 and TRBJ2-1; 10 bases align to TRBD2. Germline lookup yields CDR1 MGHRA and CDR2 YSYEKL. This CDR3 has 17 residues. V shed 3 bases, J shed 5 bases, and the junction held 10 bases outside the gene matches. This CDR3 is CASSQGTGTSADNEQFF. The CDR3 coding sequence is TGCGCCAGCAGCCAGGGTACCGGGACTAGCGCAGACAATGAGCAGTTCTTC.

The chain uses TRBV6-5 and TRBJ1-2, with a weak D call TRBD1 (5 bases). The CDR3 contains 12 residues. Trimming removed 10 bases from V and 4 bases from J, with 13 bases in between. CDR1 and CDR2 (germline): MNHEY, SVGAGI. In DNA, the CDR3 is TGTGCCACCTCCGGGACTGGCTATGGCTACACCTTC. It codes for CATSGTGYGYTF.

The chain links TRBV6-5 to TRBJ1-2; tentative D call: TRBD1 (6 bases). This CDR3 region has 14 residues. Trimming took 7 bases from V and 4 from J, leaving 16 bases between them. Germline CDR1 MNHEY, CDR2 SVGAGI. As DNA, the CDR3 is TGTGCCAGCACCACCAAGACAGGCAGCTATGGCTACACCTTC. Translation: CASTTKTGSYGYTF.

The chain employs TRBV9 and TRBJ2-4; 8 bases fit TRBD2. V lost 0 bases to trimming and J lost 8 bases; unmatched junction nucleotides: 10. The germline gives CDR1 SGDLS, CDR2 YYNGEE. The CDR3 has 16 amino acids. CDR3 amino acids: CASSVGSSGNSHIQYF. The CDR3 DNA reads TGTGCCAGCAGCGTAGGTAGTAGCGGGAACTCCCACATTCAGTACTTC.

The genes are TRBV6-5 and TRBJ1-5, with D maybe TRBD1 (5 bases). CDR1 is MNHEY and CDR2 is SVGAGI in the germline V gene. V lost 0 bases and J lost 7, with 13 bases in between. The CDR3 sequence is 15 residues long. DNA of the CDR3: TGTGCCAGCAGTTACTCCGGGGGTAGAGGGCAGCCCCAGCATTTT. Translated: CASSYSGGRGQPQHF.

The chain uses TRBV6-5 and TRBJ1-2; D gene uncertain. CDR3 length: 13 residues. With 5 bases removed from V and 7 bases from J, the gap between germline ends came to 14 bases. The germline gives CDR1 MNHEY, CDR2 SVGAGI. The CDR3 DNA reads as TGTGCCAGCAGTGGCCCTAATGGACTTGGCTACACCTTC. Protein sequence: CASSGPNGLGYTF.

The chain joins TRBV7-7 to TRBJ2-2, with TRBD1 matching over 9 bases. This CDR3 has 16 amino acids. Trimming removed 5 bases from V and 5 bases from J; junction bases left unmatched: 9. Germline-derived CDR1 and CDR2 are SSHAT and FNYEAQ (reference sequence). The CDR3 DNA follows: TGTGCCAGCAGCGCCCAGGACAGGGGAAAAACCGGGGAGCTGTTTTTT. It is translated as CASSAQDRGKTGELFF. The variable domain in full, with the rest retrieved from reference TRBV7-7 and TRBJ2-2, is GAGVSQSPRYKVTKRGQDVTLRCDPISSHATLYWYQQALGQGPEFLTYFNYEAQPDKSGLPSDRFSAERPEGSISTLTIQRTEQRDSAMYRCASSAQDRGKTGELFFGEGSRLTVL.

CDR3 residues: CASSIPLTAAGELFF. The CDR3 coding sequence is TGTGCCAGTAGTATTCCCTTAACAGCCGCCGGGGAGCTGTTTTTT. The chain employs TRBV19 and TRBJ2-2; D is undetermined. The CDR3 is made up of 15 amino acids. V lost 3 bases, J lost 6 bases, and 14 bases lay in between. Germline loops: CDR1 LNHDA, CDR2 SQIVND (reference sequence).

Concerning this clone: The same CDR3 can be traced to other DNA sequences in this sample. V is TRBV30 and J is TRBJ2-7; D is ambiguous. Germline V CDR1 and CDR2: GTSNPN, SVGIG (reference sequence). The CDR3 contains 11 residues. Trimming removed 2 bases at V and 3 bases at J, with 5 bases between. CDR3 coding DNA: TGTGCCTGGAGTCCCCTCTACGAGCAGTACTTC. It yields the protein CAWSPLYEQYF.

The chain uses TRBV7-9 and TRBJ2-7; weak D call: TRBD1 (5 bases). CDR1 is SEHNR and CDR2 is FQNEAQ in the germline V gene (reference sequence). The CDR3 extends over 12 amino acids. V was clipped by 10 bases and J by 2 bases, with 12 bases between them. CDR3 loop: CAIQGVTYEQYF. As DNA, the CDR3 is TGTGCCATCCAAGGGGTTACCTACGAGCAGTACTTC. The full variable domain, its missing parts supplied by reference TRBV7-9 and TRBJ2-7, is DTGVSQNPRHKITKRGQNVTFRCDPISEHNRLYWYRQTLGQGPEFLTYFQNEAQLEKSRLLSDRFSAERPKGSFSTLEIQRTEQGDSAMYLCAIQGVTYEQYFGPGTRLTVT.

This clone was picked up one time. The chain is built from TRBV27 and TRBJ2-3, with 15 bases lining up with TRBD2. The length of the CDR3 is 18 residues. CDR1 is MNHEY and CDR2 is SMNVEV in the germline V gene (reference sequence). The V segment lost 3 bases and the J segment 4 bases; nucleotides outside the gene matches: 8. CDR3 sequence (DNA): TGTGCCAGCAGTTTGGGGACTAGCGGGAGGCCGCGGGCAGATACGCAGTATTTT. Protein sequence: CASSLGTSGRPRADTQYF.

The sample holds one count of this clone. The V gene is TRBV11-2, the J gene TRBJ2-7, with D maybe TRBD2 (5 bases). The CDR3 totals 14 residues. Between the trimmed V and J ends, which lost 4 bases and 4 bases, there was a span of 14 bases. Per germline, CDR1 SGHAT and CDR2 FQNNGV. The CDR3 reads CASSSLTKTYEQYF. The CDR3 bases are TGTGCCAGCAGCTCCCTGACTAAAACTTACGAGCAGTACTTC. Full variable domain (missing parts from reference TRBV11-2 and TRBJ2-7): EAGVAQSPRYKIIEKRQSVAFWCNPISGHATLYWYQQILGQGPKLLIQFQNNGVVDDSQLPKDRFSAERLKGVDSTLKIQPAKLEDSAVYLCASSSLTKTYEQYFGPGTRLTVT.

The chain is built from TRBV6-5 and TRBJ2-1; 7 bases agree with TRBD2. Trimming cost V 7 bases and J 3 bases; bases outside gene matches: 6. Germline V CDR1 and CDR2: MNHEY, SVGAGI. This CDR3 has 14 amino acids. DNA for the CDR3: TGTGCCAGCACGGGGTCGGGGGGCTACAATGAGCAGTTCTTC. Encoded protein: CASTGSGGYNEQFF.

The chain is built from TRBV6-5 and TRBJ2-1; possible D gene TRBD1, 5 bases. The V end was cut by 2 bases, the J end by 9 bases, with 8 bases between. Germline-derived CDR1 and CDR2 are MNHEY and SVGAGI. There are 12 residues in the CDR3. For the CDR3, the DNA is TGTGCCAGCAGTTACGGACACGGTGAGCAGTTCTTC. Translating gives CASSYGHGEQFF.

The CDR3 DNA follows: TGCGCCAGCAGCTCAAAAGGGGGACAGGGCTTCACCGGGGAGCTGTTTTTT. Translation: CASSSKGGQGFTGELFF. The V gene is TRBV4-1, the J gene TRBJ2-2, with 9 positions matching TRBD1. CDR1 is MGHRA, CDR2 YSYEKL, per germline. Trimming removed 5 bases from V and 4 bases from J; junction bases left unmatched: 11. This CDR3 has 17 residues.

This chain joins TRBV6-1 and TRBJ2-1, with D possibly being TRBD2 (6 bases). The CDR3 contains 14 residues. V was trimmed by 8 bases and J by 7 bases, leaving 18 bases between them. CDR1 is MNHNS and CDR2 is SASEGT in the germline V gene. CDR3: CASSTWGGTNEQFF. CDR3 nucleotides: TGTGCCAGCTCGACGTGGGGAGGTACAAATGAGCAGTTCTTC.